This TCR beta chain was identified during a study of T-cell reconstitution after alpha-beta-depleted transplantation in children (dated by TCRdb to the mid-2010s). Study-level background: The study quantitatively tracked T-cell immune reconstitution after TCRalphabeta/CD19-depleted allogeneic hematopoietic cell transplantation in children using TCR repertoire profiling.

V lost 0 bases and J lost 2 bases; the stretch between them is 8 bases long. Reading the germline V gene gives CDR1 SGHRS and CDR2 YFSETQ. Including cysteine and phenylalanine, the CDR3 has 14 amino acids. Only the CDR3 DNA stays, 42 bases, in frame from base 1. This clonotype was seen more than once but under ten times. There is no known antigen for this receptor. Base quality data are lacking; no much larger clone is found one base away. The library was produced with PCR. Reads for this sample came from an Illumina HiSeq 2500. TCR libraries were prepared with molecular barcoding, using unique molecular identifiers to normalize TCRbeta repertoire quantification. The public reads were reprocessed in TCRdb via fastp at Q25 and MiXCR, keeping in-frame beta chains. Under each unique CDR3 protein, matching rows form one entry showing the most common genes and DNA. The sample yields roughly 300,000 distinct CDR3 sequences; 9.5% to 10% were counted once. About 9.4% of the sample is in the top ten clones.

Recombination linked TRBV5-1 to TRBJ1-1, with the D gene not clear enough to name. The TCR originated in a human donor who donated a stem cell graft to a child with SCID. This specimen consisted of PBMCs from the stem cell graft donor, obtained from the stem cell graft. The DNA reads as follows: TGCGCCAGCAGCTTGGACCCCAGAAACACTGAAGCTTTCTTT. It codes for CASSLDPRNTEAFF.